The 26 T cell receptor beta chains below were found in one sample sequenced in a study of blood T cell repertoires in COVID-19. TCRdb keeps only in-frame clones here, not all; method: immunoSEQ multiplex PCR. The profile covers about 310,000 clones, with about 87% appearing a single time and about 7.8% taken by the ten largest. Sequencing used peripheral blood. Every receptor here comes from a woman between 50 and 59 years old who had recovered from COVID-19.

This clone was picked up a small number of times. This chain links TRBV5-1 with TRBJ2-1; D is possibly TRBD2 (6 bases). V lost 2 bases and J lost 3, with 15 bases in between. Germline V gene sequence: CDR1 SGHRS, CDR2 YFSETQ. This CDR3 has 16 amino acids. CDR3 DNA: TGCGCCAGCAGCTTATACGGATCGGGGGACTACAATGAGCAGTTCTTC. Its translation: CASSLYGSGDYNEQFF.

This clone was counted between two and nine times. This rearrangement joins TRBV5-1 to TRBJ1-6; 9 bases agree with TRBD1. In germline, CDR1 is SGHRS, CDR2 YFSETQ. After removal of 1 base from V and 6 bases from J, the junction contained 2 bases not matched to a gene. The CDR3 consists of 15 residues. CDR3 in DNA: TGCGCCAGCAGCTTGACAGGGGGCCCTAATTCACCCCTCCACTTT. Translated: CASSLTGGPNSPLHF. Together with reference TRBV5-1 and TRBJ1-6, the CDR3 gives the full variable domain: KAGVTQTPRYLIKTRGQQVTLSCSPISGHRSVSWYQQTPGQGLQFLFEYFSETQRNKGNFPGRFSGRQFSNSRSEMNVSTLELGDSALYLCASSLTGGPNSPLHFGNGTRLTVT.

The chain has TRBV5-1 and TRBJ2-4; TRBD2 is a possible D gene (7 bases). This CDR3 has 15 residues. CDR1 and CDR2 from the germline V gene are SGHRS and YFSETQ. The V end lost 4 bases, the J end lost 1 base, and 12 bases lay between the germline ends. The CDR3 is CASSHREGAKNIQYF. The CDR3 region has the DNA TGCGCCAGCAGCCACAGGGAGGGGGCCAAAAACATTCAGTACTTC.

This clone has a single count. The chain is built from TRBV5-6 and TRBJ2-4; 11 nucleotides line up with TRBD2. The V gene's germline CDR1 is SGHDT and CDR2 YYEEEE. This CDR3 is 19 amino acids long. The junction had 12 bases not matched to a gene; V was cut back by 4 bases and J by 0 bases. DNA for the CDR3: TGTGCCAGCAGCCCCGCCTTAGCGGGGGGGGGAATAGCCAAAAACATTCAGTACTTC. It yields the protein CASSPALAGGGIAKNIQYF.

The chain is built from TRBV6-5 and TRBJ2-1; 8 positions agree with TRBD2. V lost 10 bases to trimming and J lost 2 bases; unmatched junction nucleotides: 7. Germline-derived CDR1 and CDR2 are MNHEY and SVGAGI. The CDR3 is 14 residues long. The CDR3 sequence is CATAGGAAYNEQFF. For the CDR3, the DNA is TGTGCCACGGCGGGGGGCGCCGCCTACAATGAGCAGTTCTTC.

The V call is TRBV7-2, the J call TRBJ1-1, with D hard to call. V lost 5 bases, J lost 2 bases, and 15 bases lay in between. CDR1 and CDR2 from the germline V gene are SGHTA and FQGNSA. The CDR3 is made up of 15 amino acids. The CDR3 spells CASSLPLLSNTEAFF. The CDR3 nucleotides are TGTGCCAGCAGCCTACCCCTTCTAAGCAACACTGAAGCTTTCTTT.

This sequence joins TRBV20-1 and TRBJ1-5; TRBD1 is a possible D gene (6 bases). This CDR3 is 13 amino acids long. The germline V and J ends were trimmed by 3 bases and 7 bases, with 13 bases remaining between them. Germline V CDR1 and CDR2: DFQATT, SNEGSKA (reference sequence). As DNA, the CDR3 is TGCAGTGCTAGTGCGGGACAAGGGCAGCCCCAGCATTTT. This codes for CSASAGQGQPQHF.

CDR3 sequence reads: CASSNDSKSDTEAFF. The CDR3, as DNA: TGTGCCAGCAGCAATGATAGCAAAAGTGACACTGAAGCTTTCTTT. V is TRBV21-1 and J is TRBJ1-1. TRBV21-1 is a known pseudogene. The CDR3 contains 15 residues.

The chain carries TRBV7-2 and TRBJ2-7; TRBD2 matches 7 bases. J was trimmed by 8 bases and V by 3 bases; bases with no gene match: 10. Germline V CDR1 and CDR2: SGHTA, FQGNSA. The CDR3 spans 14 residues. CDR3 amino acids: CASSFAGGSDKQYF. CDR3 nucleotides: TGTGCCAGCAGCTTTGCGGGCGGGAGCGACAAGCAGTACTTC.

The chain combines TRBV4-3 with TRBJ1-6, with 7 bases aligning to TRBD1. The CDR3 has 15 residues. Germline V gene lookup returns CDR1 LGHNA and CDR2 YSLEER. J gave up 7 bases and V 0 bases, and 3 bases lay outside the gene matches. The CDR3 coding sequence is TGCGCCAGCAGCCAAGAGTACAGGGGAAATTCACCCCTCCACTTT. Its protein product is CASSQEYRGNSPLHF.

Here the CDR3 reads CASSMIQGGRGHGYTF. For the CDR3, the DNA is TGTGCCAGTAGTATGATTCAGGGAGGACGTGGACATGGCTACACCTTC. This rearrangement joins TRBV19 to TRBJ1-2; D is possibly TRBD1 (5 bases). V was clipped by 3 bases and J by 6 bases, with 20 bases between them. This CDR3 is built from 16 residues. Germline V gene sequence: CDR1 LNHDA, CDR2 SQIVND (reference sequence).

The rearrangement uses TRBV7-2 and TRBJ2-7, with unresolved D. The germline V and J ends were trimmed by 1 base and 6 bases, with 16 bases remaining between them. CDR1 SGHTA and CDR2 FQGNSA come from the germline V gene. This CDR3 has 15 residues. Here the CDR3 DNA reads TGTGCCAGCAGCTTAGAAGGCTCGAGGTCCGGCGAGCAGTACTTC. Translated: CASSLEGSRSGEQYF. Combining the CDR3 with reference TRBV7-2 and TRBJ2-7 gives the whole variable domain GAGVSQSPSNKVTEKGKDVELRCDPISGHTALYWYRQSLGQGLEFLIYFQGNSAPDKSGLPSDRFSAERTGGSVSTLTIQRTQQEDSAVYLCASSLEGSRSGEQYFGPGTRLTVT.

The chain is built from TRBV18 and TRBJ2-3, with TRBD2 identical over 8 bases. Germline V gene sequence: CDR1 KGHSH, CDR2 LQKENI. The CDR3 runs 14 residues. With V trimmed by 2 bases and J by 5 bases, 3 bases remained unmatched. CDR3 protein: CASSPGLAGDTQYF. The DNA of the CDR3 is TGTGCCAGCTCACCAGGGCTAGCGGGAGATACGCAGTATTTT.

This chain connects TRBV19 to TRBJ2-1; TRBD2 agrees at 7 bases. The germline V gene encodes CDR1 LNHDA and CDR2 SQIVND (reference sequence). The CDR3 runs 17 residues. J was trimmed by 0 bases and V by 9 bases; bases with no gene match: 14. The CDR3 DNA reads TGTGCCAGCAGCGGGGCAGCCTTACCCAGCTCCTACAATGAGCAGTTCTTC. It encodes CASSGAALPSSYNEQFF.

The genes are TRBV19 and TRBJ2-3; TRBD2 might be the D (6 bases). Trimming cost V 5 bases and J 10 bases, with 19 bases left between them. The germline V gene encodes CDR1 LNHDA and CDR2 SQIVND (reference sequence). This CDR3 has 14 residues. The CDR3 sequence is CASSGSGNPGPQYF. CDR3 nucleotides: TGTGCCAGTAGTGGTAGCGGTAACCCAGGCCCGCAGTATTTT.

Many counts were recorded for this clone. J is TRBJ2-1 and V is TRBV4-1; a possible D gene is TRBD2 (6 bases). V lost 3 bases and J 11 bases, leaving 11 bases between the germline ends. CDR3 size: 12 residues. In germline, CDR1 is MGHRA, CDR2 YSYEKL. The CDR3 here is CASSQTGLQQFF. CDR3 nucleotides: TGCGCCAGCAGCCAGACGGGACTCCAGCAGTTCTTC.

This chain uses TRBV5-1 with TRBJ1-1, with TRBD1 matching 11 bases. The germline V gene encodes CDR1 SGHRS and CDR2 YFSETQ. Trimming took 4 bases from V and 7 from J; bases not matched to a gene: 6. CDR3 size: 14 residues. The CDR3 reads CASSSGTGGFEAFF. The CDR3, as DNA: TGCGCCAGCAGCAGCGGGACAGGGGGTTTTGAAGCTTTCTTT.

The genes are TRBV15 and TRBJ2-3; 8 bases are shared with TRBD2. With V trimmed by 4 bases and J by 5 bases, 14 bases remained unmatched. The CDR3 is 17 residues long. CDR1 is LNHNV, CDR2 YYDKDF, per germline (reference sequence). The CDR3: CATSTLKGGGTIDTQYF. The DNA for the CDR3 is TGTGCCACCAGCACGTTGAAGGGCGGGGGGACTATAGATACGCAGTATTTT.

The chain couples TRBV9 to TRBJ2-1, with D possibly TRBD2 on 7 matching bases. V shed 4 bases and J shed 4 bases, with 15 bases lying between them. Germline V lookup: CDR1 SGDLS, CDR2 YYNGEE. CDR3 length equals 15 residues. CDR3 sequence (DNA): TGTGCCAGCAGCCCCGGAGGGGGGGAGTACAATGAGCAGTTCTTC. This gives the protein CASSPGGGEYNEQFF.

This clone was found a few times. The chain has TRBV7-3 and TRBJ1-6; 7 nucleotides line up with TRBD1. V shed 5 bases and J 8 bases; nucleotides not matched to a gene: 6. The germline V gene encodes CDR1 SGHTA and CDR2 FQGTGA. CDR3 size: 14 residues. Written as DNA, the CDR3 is TGTGCCAGCAGCCCTACAGGGACAGATTCACCCCTCCACTTT. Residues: CASSPTGTDSPLHF.

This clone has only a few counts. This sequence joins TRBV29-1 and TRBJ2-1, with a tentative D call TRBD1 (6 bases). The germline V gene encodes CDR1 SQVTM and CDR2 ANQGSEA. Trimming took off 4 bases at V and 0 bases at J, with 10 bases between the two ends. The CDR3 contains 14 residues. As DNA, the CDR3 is TGCAGCGTTGTTTCACAGGGCTCCTACAATGAGCAGTTCTTC. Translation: CSVVSQGSYNEQFF.

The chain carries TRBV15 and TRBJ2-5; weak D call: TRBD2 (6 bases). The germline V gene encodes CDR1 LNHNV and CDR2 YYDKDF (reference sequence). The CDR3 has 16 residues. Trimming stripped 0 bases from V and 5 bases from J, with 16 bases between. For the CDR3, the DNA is TGTGCCACCAGCAGAGATCGAGGCGGAGGGCGGGAGACCCAGTACTTC. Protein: CATSRDRGGGRETQYF.

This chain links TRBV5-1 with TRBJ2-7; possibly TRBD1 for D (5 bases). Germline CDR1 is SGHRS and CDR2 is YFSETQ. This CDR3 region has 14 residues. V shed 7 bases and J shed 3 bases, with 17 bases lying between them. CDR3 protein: CASANPRANYEQYF. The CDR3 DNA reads TGCGCCAGCGCGAATCCCAGGGCGAACTACGAGCAGTACTTC.

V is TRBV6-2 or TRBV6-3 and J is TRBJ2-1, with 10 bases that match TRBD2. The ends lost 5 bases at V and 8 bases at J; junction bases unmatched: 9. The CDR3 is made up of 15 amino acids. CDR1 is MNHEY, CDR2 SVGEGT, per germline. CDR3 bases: TGTGCCAGCAGTACCCGAGCGGGAGGGCCGGATGAGCAGTTCTTC. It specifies CASSTRAGGPDEQFF.

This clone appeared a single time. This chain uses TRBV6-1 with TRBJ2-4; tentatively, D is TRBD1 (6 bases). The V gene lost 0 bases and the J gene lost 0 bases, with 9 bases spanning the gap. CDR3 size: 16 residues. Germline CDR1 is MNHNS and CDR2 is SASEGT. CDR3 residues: CASSEAGRGAKNIQYF. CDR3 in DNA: TGTGCCAGCAGTGAAGCGGGCAGGGGAGCCAAAAACATTCAGTACTTC.

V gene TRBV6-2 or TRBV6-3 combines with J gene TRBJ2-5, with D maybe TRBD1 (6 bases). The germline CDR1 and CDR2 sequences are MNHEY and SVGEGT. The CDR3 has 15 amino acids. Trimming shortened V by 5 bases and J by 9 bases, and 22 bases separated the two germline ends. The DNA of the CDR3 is TGTGCCAGCAGTAAAACAAACAGGGCTTCCGGGGCCCAGTACTTC. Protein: CASSKTNRASGAQYF.